The 26 T cell receptor beta chains in this list originate from one sample, sequenced in a study of blood T cells in healthy people across ages. PCR was performed a second time for about 7 to 12 cycles using a sample-barcoded 5' primer and a J-beta primer mix. TCRdb ran MiXCR on the 5' RACE reads and lists one entry per CDR3 protein. The sample consists of hundreds of thousands of distinct CDR3 sequences, 40% to 65% of them appearing once. The sequenced sample was blood. The receptors come from an older man in good health.

The J gene is TRBJ2-1, the V gene TRBV10-3; 11 nucleotides match TRBD2. J lost 7 bases, V lost 3 bases, and 8 bases had no gene match. Germline V gene data show CDR1 as ENHRY and CDR2 as SYGVKD. The CDR3 is 16 residues long. CDR3 region: CAISDIIAGGRNEQFF. In DNA, the CDR3 is TGTGCCATCAGTGACATAATAGCGGGAGGGCGTAATGAGCAGTTCTTC.

The chain employs TRBV3-1 and TRBJ2-3; perhaps TRBD2 as D (6 bases). Trimming pared 2 bases from V and 5 bases from J, leaving 8 bases between. Germline-derived CDR1 and CDR2 are LGHDT and YNNKEL (reference sequence). The CDR3 runs to 13 residues. CDR3 region: CASSQRAGDTQYF. In DNA, the CDR3 is TGTGCCAGCAGCCAACGAGCGGGAGATACGCAGTATTTT.

This clonotype has a handful of counts. CDR3 nucleotide sequence: TGTGCCAGCAGCTTCGGACGTCAGGAAGAGACCCAGTACTTC. This codes for CASSFGRQEETQYF. This sequence joins TRBV5-5 and TRBJ2-4; D is undetermined. Judging by the DNA end, TRBJ2-5 fits better; the J call may be wrong. The CDR3 extends over 14 amino acids. CDR1 and CDR2 from the germline V gene are SGHKS and YYEKEE (reference sequence).

This chain links TRBV12-3 or TRBV12-4 with TRBJ2-3; TRBD2 agrees at 11 bases. The V gene end was trimmed by 4 bases and the J gene end by 1 base; junction bases not matched to a gene: 10. The CDR3 is 18 residues long. CDR3 coding DNA: TGTGCCAGCAGTTCATTTCGACTAGCGGGGAGGGGCACAGATACGCAGTATTTT. Protein product: CASSSFRLAGRGTDTQYF.

This clonotype was picked up a small number of times. The chain combines TRBV7-2 with TRBJ2-4; TRBD2 matches at 10 bases. The end of the DNA is better explained by TRBJ2-7, so the J call may be wrong. Germline lookup yields CDR1 SGHTA and CDR2 FQGNSA. The CDR3 contains 15 residues. Here the CDR3 reads CASRKPWTSGYEQYF. The CDR3 coding sequence is TGTGCCAGCAGAAAGCCATGGACTAGCGGTTACGAGCAGTACTTC.

The rearrangement uses TRBV7-2 and TRBJ1-2; D is unresolved. Germline V gives CDR1 SGHTA, CDR2 FQGNSA. The V gene lost 7 bases and the J gene lost 3 bases, with 12 bases spanning the gap. This CDR3 has 13 amino acids. DNA of the CDR3: TGTGCCAGCACCCAAAGGGCATACTATGGCTACACCTTC. It specifies CASTQRAYYGYTF. The full variable domain, with the rest looked up from reference TRBV7-2 and TRBJ1-2, is GAGVSQSPSNKVTEKGKDVELRCDPISGHTALYWYRQSLGQGLEFLIYFQGNSAPDKSGLPSDRFSAERTGGSVSTLTIQRTQQEDSAVYLCASTQRAYYGYTFGSGTRLTVV.

V gene TRBV9 combines with J gene TRBJ1-6, with D perhaps matching TRBD1 (5 bases). The CDR3 totals 14 residues. Trimming took 1 base from V and 7 from J, leaving 9 bases between them. Germline V gene data show CDR1 as SGDLS and CDR2 as YYNGEE. The CDR3 spells CASSVFGGNSPLHF. DNA of the CDR3: TGTGCCAGCAGCGTATTTGGGGGAAATTCACCCCTCCACTTT.

This clonotype was found once. This chain uses TRBV29-1 with TRBJ1-2; D is possibly TRBD1 (5 bases). This CDR3 is built from 11 residues. Trimming pared 3 bases from V and 8 bases from J, leaving 10 bases between. The germline V gene encodes CDR1 SQVTM and CDR2 ANQGSEA. CDR3: CSVDGGLGYTF. In DNA, the CDR3 is TGCAGCGTTGACGGGGGGTTGGGCTACACCTTC.

The gene calls are TRBV7-9 and TRBJ1-1, with no clear D. Trimming shortened V by 5 bases and J by 0 bases, and 16 bases separated the two germline ends. The CDR3 has 16 residues. The germline gives CDR1 SEHNR, CDR2 FQNEAQ (reference sequence). The CDR3 nucleotides read TGTGCCAGCAGCCCTAGCGCTCCAGATTTGAACACTGAAGCTTTCTTT. As protein: CASSPSAPDLNTEAFF.

CDR3 amino acids: CASRQGNQETQYF. CDR3 DNA sequence: TGTGCCAGCAGACAGGGGAACCAAGAGACCCAGTACTTC. The V gene is TRBV6-6, the J gene TRBJ2-5; TRBD1 matches 7 bases. Germline CDR1 is MNHNY and CDR2 is SVGAGI (reference sequence). Trimming cost V 6 bases and J 0 bases; bases outside gene matches: 1. The length of the CDR3 is 13 residues.

The gene calls are TRBV25-1 and TRBJ1-4; no definite D call. CDR3 length equals 13 residues. In germline, CDR1 is MGHDK, CDR2 SYGVNS. V was clipped by 2 bases and J by 3 bases, with 4 bases between them. The DNA for the CDR3 is TGTGCCAGCAGTGAACAGCCTAATGAAAAACTGTTTTTT. Protein sequence: CASSEQPNEKLFF. The entire variable domain, with the rest obtained from reference TRBV25-1 and TRBJ1-4, is as follows: EADIYQTPRYLVIGTGKKITLECSQTMGHDKMYWYQQDPGMELHLIHYSYGVNSTEKGDLSSESTVSRIRTEHFPLTLESARPSHTSQYLCASSEQPNEKLFFGSGTQLSVL.

The chain links TRBV28 to TRBJ2-7; tentative D call: TRBD2 (7 bases). CDR1 MDHEN and CDR2 SYDVKM come from the germline V gene. The CDR3 sequence is 15 residues long. V was shortened by 3 bases and J by 4 bases, with 16 bases between the two germline ends. CDR3 residues: CASSFPDRRGYEQYF. The CDR3 nucleotides read TGTGCCAGCAGTTTTCCCGACAGGCGGGGGTACGAGCAGTACTTC.

This clonotype occurred a few times. The rearrangement uses TRBV6-5 and TRBJ2-1, with TRBD2 matching over 12 bases. Germline trimming cut 8 bases from V and 8 bases from J; bases unmatched to any gene: 7. The CDR3 extends over 14 amino acids. CDR1 and CDR2 (germline): MNHEY, SVGAGI. The CDR3 DNA is TGTGCCAGCCAGCTAGCGGGAGGGGGCGATGAGCAGTTCTTC. This translates into CASQLAGGGDEQFF.

This clonotype was recorded a few times. Relative to the germline gene, one junction end is altered; a read error may explain this. V gene TRBV6-1 combines with J gene TRBJ2-3; 7 positions match TRBD2. The CDR3 is 14 amino acids. Germline loops: CDR1 MNHNS, CDR2 SASEGT. This CDR3 reads CAGSLGTSDRYAYF. In nucleotides, the CDR3 is TGTGCCGGCAGTCTCGGTACTAGCGACCGATACGCGTATTTT.

This chain uses TRBV6-6 with TRBJ2-1, with 9 bases fitting TRBD1. V lost 6 bases to trimming and J lost 7 bases; unmatched junction nucleotides: 7. This CDR3 spans 14 amino acids. Germline V lookup: CDR1 MNHNY, CDR2 SVGAGI (reference sequence). The chain's CDR3 is CASREQGATNEQFF. CDR3 coding DNA: TGTGCCAGCAGGGAACAGGGGGCAACAAATGAGCAGTTCTTC.

There are a few counts of this clonotype. The chain has TRBV7-2 and TRBJ1-1; D unresolved. Germline values: CDR1 SGHTA, CDR2 FQGNSA. The CDR3 is 14 residues long. Trimming removed 1 base from V and 8 bases from J, with 14 bases in between. This chain's CDR3 is CASSLDWASLEAFF. CDR3 bases: TGTGCCAGCAGCTTAGACTGGGCATCCCTAGAAGCTTTCTTT.

The chain couples TRBV24-1 to TRBJ1-2; D is ambiguous. The CDR3 is made up of 13 amino acids. Germline CDR1 reads KGHDR; CDR2 reads SFDVKD. V shed 7 bases and J shed 4 bases, with 12 bases lying between them. The chain's CDR3 is CATSPRGSYGYTF. The CDR3 nucleotides read TGTGCCACCAGCCCTCGGGGTTCCTATGGCTACACCTTC.

This sequence joins TRBV10-3 and TRBJ2-1; 8 nucleotides match TRBD2. Trimming removed 3 bases from V and 7 bases from J; junction bases left unmatched: 8. Germline V gives CDR1 ENHRY, CDR2 SYGVKD. This CDR3 contains 15 residues. CDR3 bases: TGTGCCATCAGTGAAGGCGGGAGGCCGCCTAATGAGCAGTTCTTC. This encodes CAISEGGRPPNEQFF.

Only a few counts were recorded for this clonotype. This rearrangement joins TRBV7-2 to TRBJ2-1; TRBD2 matches at 11 bases. The J call is in doubt because the DNA end fits TRBJ2-7 better. The CDR3 consists of 15 residues. Looked up from germline, CDR1 is SGHTA and CDR2 is FQGNSA. This CDR3 reads CASSSGLAAYNEQYF. Written as DNA, the CDR3 is TGTGCCAGCAGCTCGGGACTAGCGGCATACAATGAGCAGTACTTC.

The rearrangement joins TRBV10-2 to TRBJ2-3; possible D gene TRBD2, 7 bases. The CDR3 totals 14 residues. Germline loops: CDR1 WSHSY, CDR2 SAAADI. The V gene lost 5 bases and the J gene lost 14 bases, with 23 bases spanning the gap. The CDR3 bases are TGCGCCAGCAGTAAGGGGGTGGGAGGGAGATACGCGTATTTT. The encoded protein is CASSKGVGGRYAYF.

The genes are TRBV27 and TRBJ2-2; 7 positions match TRBD2. Germline CDR1 reads MNHEY; CDR2 reads SMNVEV (reference sequence). The CDR3 contains 13 residues. The junction had 4 bases not matched to a gene; V was cut back by 8 bases and J by 4 bases. The CDR3 spells CASGGGVTGELFF. The CDR3 DNA reads as TGTGCCAGCGGCGGGGGTGTCACCGGGGAGCTGTTTTTT.

The J gene is TRBJ1-2, the V gene TRBV5-1, with 8 positions matching TRBD1. Trimming removed 0 bases from V and 9 bases from J; junction bases left unmatched: 13. Germline CDR1 is SGHRS and CDR2 is YFSETQ. This CDR3 region has 16 residues. The CDR3 nucleotides read TGCGCCAGCAGCTTGGACGGACAGGGTCCCTTTATTAGCTACACCTTC. This encodes CASSLDGQGPFISYTF.

The gene calls are TRBV7-2 and TRBJ2-7, with D perhaps TRBD1 (5 bases). Germline V CDR1 and CDR2: SGHTA, FQGNSA. This CDR3 has 15 residues. Deletions cut 5 bases from V and 5 bases from J, with 19 bases between. The CDR3 here is CASSTRQGFRNEQYF. The CDR3 region has the DNA TGTGCCAGCAGCACACGTCAGGGCTTTCGCAACGAGCAGTACTTC.

This clonotype was observed once. The rearrangement joins TRBV3-1 to TRBJ2-7, with TRBD2 identical over 11 bases. Germline CDR1 and CDR2: LGHDT and YNNKEL (reference sequence). This CDR3 contains 15 residues. Trimming at V came to 1 base and at J to 11 bases, leaving 10 bases not matched to a gene. DNA for the CDR3: TGTGCCAGCAGCCAAGGCGGGTTAGCGGGAGGGCCAAAGTACTTC. Protein: CASSQGGLAGGPKYF.

This rearrangement joins TRBV10-3 to TRBJ2-6, with D possibly matching TRBD2 (5 bases). Germline V gene sequence: CDR1 ENHRY, CDR2 SYGVKD. With 3 bases removed from V and 0 bases from J, the gap between germline ends came to 9 bases. The CDR3 has 16 amino acids. CDR3 DNA: TGTGCCATCAGTGAAACAGAGGGCTCTGGGGCCAACGTCCTGACTTTC. Its protein is CAISETEGSGANVLTF.

V is TRBV6-5 and J is TRBJ1-4; D possibly corresponds to TRBD1 (5 bases). Germline values: CDR1 MNHEY, CDR2 SVGAGI. The length of the CDR3 is 15 residues. Trimming cost V 3 bases and J 8 bases, with 16 bases left between them. This chain's CDR3 is CASSYRRSGEEKLFF. CDR3 bases: TGTGCCAGCAGTTATCGGCGGTCGGGGGAAGAAAAACTGTTTTTT.